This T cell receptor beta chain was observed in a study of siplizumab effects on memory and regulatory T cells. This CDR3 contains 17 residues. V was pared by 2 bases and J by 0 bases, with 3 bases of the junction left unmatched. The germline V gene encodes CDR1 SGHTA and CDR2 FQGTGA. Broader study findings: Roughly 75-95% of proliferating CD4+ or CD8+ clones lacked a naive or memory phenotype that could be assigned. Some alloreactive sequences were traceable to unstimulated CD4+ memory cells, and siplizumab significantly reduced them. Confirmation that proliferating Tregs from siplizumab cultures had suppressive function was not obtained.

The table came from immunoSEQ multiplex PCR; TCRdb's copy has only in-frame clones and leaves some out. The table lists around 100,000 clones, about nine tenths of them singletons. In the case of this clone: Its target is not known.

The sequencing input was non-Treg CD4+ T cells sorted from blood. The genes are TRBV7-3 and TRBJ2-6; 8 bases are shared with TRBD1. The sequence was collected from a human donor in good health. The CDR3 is CASSLETGGSGANVLTF. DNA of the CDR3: TGTGCCAGCAGCTTAGAAACAGGGGGCTCTGGGGCCAACGTCCTGACTTTC.